This TCR beta chain was sequenced for a study of blood T cell repertoires in COVID-19. Background on the study: Acute and convalescent COVID-19 samples came from the United States, Italy and Spain. PBMCs, B-cell-depleted T cells, or T cells were the source of the cDNA or gDNA that made up the material.

Per the original data handling: Reference gene primers were amplified, and this amplification served to estimate nucleated cell counts. The assay was immunoSEQ multiplex PCR, and TCRdb's table has in-frame clones only and misses some. V and J calls and clone size come straight from that table; D and trimming were deduced from the DNA. This table holds roughly 200,000 clones, around 89% found once. This CDR3 region has 15 residues. Germline-derived CDR1 and CDR2 are SGHDT and YYEEEE. V was shortened by 0 bases and J by 5 bases, with 12 bases between the two germline ends. The sample was peripheral blood. The genes are TRBV5-6 and TRBJ1-5, with D uncertain. The sequence was collected from a man aged 40-50 years with active or convalescent COVID-19. The CDR3 DNA sequence: TGTGCCAGCAGCTTGGGGCCCTCGTCAGATCAGCCCCAGCATTTT. Encoded protein: CASSLGPSSDQPQHF.